These 5 T cell receptor beta chains were sequenced from one sample in a study of shared clonotypes between healthy human individuals. The protocol was immunoSEQ multiplex PCR, while the TCRdb copy is restricted to in-frame clones and leaves out a portion. The repertoire consists of millions of clones, with about 95% occurring once and the leading ten covering approximately 1.2%. The naive CD8 subset, CD45RO-negative cells positively selected for CCR7, excluded terminally differentiated effector memory CD45RA+ cells. Sequencing input: naive CD8+ T cells sorted from blood. The receptors come from a man younger than 35 in good health.

The chain uses TRBV14 and TRBJ2-7, with 11 bases aligning to TRBD1. The CDR3 sequence is 16 residues long. Germline assignment: CDR1 SGHDN and CDR2 FVKESK. Unmatched junction bases numbered 7, after V lost 3 bases and J lost 3 bases. The CDR3 spells CASSQNRDRGIYEQYF. CDR3 bases: TGTGCCAGCAGCCAGAACCGGGACAGGGGGATCTACGAGCAGTACTTC. Supplemented by reference TRBV14 and TRBJ2-7, the full variable domain reads EAGVTQFPSHSVIEKGQTVTLRCDPISGHDNLYWYRRVMGKEIKFLLHFVKESKQDESGMPNNRFLAERTGGTYSTLKVQPAELEDSGVYFCASSQNRDRGIYEQYFGPGTRLTVT.

This clone showed up just once. Other DNA sequences within the sample encode an identical CDR3. The V call is TRBV4-2, the J call TRBJ2-7, with 8 nucleotides matching TRBD1. CDR3 length equals 14 residues. Trimming removed 4 bases from V and 3 bases from J; junction bases left unmatched: 5. Germline V gene sequence: CDR1 LGHNA, CDR2 YNFKEQ. CDR3 in DNA: TGTGCCAGCAGCCCGGGGACAGGTGGCTACGAGCAGTACTTC. Translated, it gives CASSPGTGGYEQYF.

This clone was found once. The chain couples TRBV2 to TRBJ2-2; D remains ambiguous. Looked up from germline, CDR1 is SNHLY and CDR2 is FYNNEI. This CDR3 is 15 amino acids long. The V end was cut by 7 bases, the J end by 6 bases, with 18 bases between. The CDR3 coding sequence is TGTGCCAGCACTGTGGGGTTTGTATCGTCCGGGGAGCTGTTTTTT. Translated, it gives CASTVGFVSSGELFF.

The chain carries TRBV30 and TRBJ2-7, with TRBD1 as a possible D gene (6 bases). From germline, CDR1 is GTSNPN and CDR2 SVGIG (reference sequence). V lost 0 bases and J lost 3, with 9 bases in between. The CDR3 contains 13 residues. The CDR3 sequence: CAWSVAGDYEQYF. The CDR3 nucleotides are TGTGCCTGGAGTGTAGCAGGGGACTACGAGCAGTACTTC.

The J gene is TRBJ2-1, the V gene TRBV2, with TRBD2 identical over 7 bases. The germline V gene encodes CDR1 SNHLY and CDR2 FYNNEI. After removal of 6 bases from V and 7 bases from J, the junction contained 15 bases not matched to a gene. The CDR3 extends over 16 amino acids. The CDR3 coding sequence is TGTGCCAGCAGCGGTTCCAGCGGGGACGGGATAAATGAGCAGTTCTTC. It specifies CASSGSSGDGINEQFF.